These 26 T cell receptor beta chains came from one sample sequenced in a study of T cells expressing NK-cell markers. TCRdb re-analyzed the 5' RACE reads; it lists each CDR3 protein once, without DNA. The sample totals 350,000 to 450,000 distinct CDR3 sequences; its top ten clones hold around 5.3%. Sample: blood T cells: a sorted CD56 or NKG2C T cell subset, CD4+ or CD8+ T cells, or bulk PBMC T cells (not recorded which). The origin of the receptors is a man aged 18-75 years in good health.

The CDR3: CASSPGGGTFYEQYF. The chain joins TRBV7-2 to TRBJ2-7; the TCRdb D gene call, TRBD1, has no DNA to confirm it. Germline assignment: CDR1 SGHTA and CDR2 FQGNSA. This CDR3 is 15 amino acids long.

The chain combines TRBV10-3 with TRBJ2-2. Germline V CDR1 and CDR2: ENHRY, SYGVKD. The CDR3 is 11 amino acids. The CDR3 here is CAISDTGELFF.

The chain is built from TRBV27 and TRBJ2-5; the D gene TCRdb calls, TRBD2, cannot be checked with no DNA. CDR3 length equals 16 residues. CDR1 and CDR2 from the germline V gene are MNHEY and SMNVEV (reference sequence). CDR3 residues: CASSKYAGGTQETQYF.

The chain has TRBV5-1 and TRBJ2-5; TCRdb lists TRBD2, though no DNA is available to test this call. The germline gives CDR1 SGHRS, CDR2 YFSETQ. CDR3 size: 15 residues. CDR3 loop: CASSQTGLNKETQYF. Based on the CDR3 plus reference TRBV5-1 and TRBJ2-5, the full variable domain is KAGVTQTPRYLIKTRGQQVTLSCSPISGHRSVSWYQQTPGQGLQFLFEYFSETQRNKGNFPGRFSGRQFSNSRSEMNVSTLELGDSALYLCASSQTGLNKETQYFGPGTRLLVL.

V is TRBV7-8 and J is TRBJ2-1. The germline CDR1 and CDR2 sequences are SGHVS and FQNEAQ. CDR3 length: 16 amino acids. The CDR3 reads CASSSHARGNYNEQFF. The entire variable domain, with the rest obtained from reference TRBV7-8 and TRBJ2-1, is as follows: GAGVSQSPRYKVAKRGQDVALRCDPISGHVSLFWYQQALGQGPEFLTYFQNEAQLDKSGLPSDRFFAERPEGSVSTLKIQRTQQEDSAVYLCASSSHARGNYNEQFFGPGTRLTVL.

This chain connects TRBV28 to TRBJ1-2; TCRdb's D gene call, TRBD1, goes unchecked for lack of DNA. This CDR3 contains 15 residues. Germline lookup yields CDR1 MDHEN and CDR2 SYDVKM. The CDR3 loop reads CASSPVGGQGYGYTF.

CDR3 sequence reads: CASSKESLRGQPQHF. The chain is built from TRBV19 and TRBJ1-5. Germline V gives CDR1 LNHDA, CDR2 SQIVND (reference sequence). The CDR3 runs 15 residues.

The CDR3 region is CASSLAKNIQYF. The V call is TRBV7-9, the J call TRBJ2-4. CDR1 is SEHNR, CDR2 FQNEAQ, per germline (reference sequence). The CDR3 is made up of 12 amino acids. Filled out from reference TRBV7-9 and TRBJ2-4, the complete variable domain reads DTGVSQNPRHKITKRGQNVTFRCDPISEHNRLYWYRQTLGQGPEFLTYFQNEAQLEKSRLLSDRFSAERPKGSFSTLEIQRTEQGDSAMYLCASSLAKNIQYFGAGTRLSVL.

The chain joins TRBV11-2 to TRBJ2-5; TCRdb returns TRBD1, unconfirmable since there is no DNA. Germline loops: CDR1 SGHAT, CDR2 FQNNGV. The CDR3 consists of 16 residues. CDR3 sequence reads: CASSLAAGTGQETQYF.

This chain uses TRBV14 with TRBJ2-3; TCRdb proposes TRBD1, but this gene call is untestable without DNA. This CDR3 comprises 15 residues. Germline V lookup: CDR1 SGHDN, CDR2 FVKESK. This CDR3 is CASSQYNRVADTQYF.

This chain links TRBV20-1 with TRBJ2-3; with no DNA, the TCRdb D assignment of TRBD1 cannot be verified. This CDR3 has 13 residues. Per germline, CDR1 DFQATT and CDR2 SNEGSKA (reference sequence). The CDR3 spells CSASWGRTDTQYF.

The gene calls are TRBV12-3 or TRBV12-4 and TRBJ2-2. The CDR3 runs to 12 residues. The CDR3 loop is CASSLSSGELFF.

Measured by frequency, this clonotype is medium-sized (0.01 to 0.1%). This chain joins TRBV12-3 or TRBV12-4 and TRBJ2-1; TCRdb's D gene call, TRBD1, goes unchecked for lack of DNA. The CDR3 has 16 amino acids. The CDR3 sequence: CASSLWGGLVKDEQFF.

This chain links TRBV18 with TRBJ2-3. The V gene's germline CDR1 is KGHSH and CDR2 LQKENI. The CDR3 loop spans 12 amino acids. CDR3: CASSPGTDTQYF.

The chain couples TRBV25-1 to TRBJ1-2; TCRdb proposes TRBD1, but this gene call is untestable without DNA. This CDR3 region has 13 residues. Germline V lookup: CDR1 MGHDK, CDR2 SYGVNS. Here the CDR3 reads CASRGPSNYGYTF.

This rearrangement joins TRBV5-1 to TRBJ1-1; TCRdb's assignment of TRBD1 cannot be checked, as there is no DNA. CDR3 length: 17 residues. Germline V lookup: CDR1 SGHRS, CDR2 YFSETQ. The CDR3 is CASSLDRGSGVDTEAFF. Combining the CDR3 with reference TRBV5-1 and TRBJ1-1 gives the whole variable domain KAGVTQTPRYLIKTRGQQVTLSCSPISGHRSVSWYQQTPGQGLQFLFEYFSETQRNKGNFPGRFSGRQFSNSRSEMNVSTLELGDSALYLCASSLDRGSGVDTEAFFGQGTRLTVV.

The V gene is TRBV9, the J gene TRBJ2-3; the TCRdb call, TRBD1, lacks DNA for checking. Germline lookup yields CDR1 SGDLS and CDR2 YYNGEE. CDR3 length equals 14 residues. The CDR3 here is CASSATGTADTQYF.

The V gene is TRBV7-7, the J gene TRBJ2-5; the TCRdb call, TRBD1, lacks DNA for checking. From germline, CDR1 is SSHAT and CDR2 FNYEAQ (reference sequence). The CDR3 is made up of 13 amino acids. CDR3 amino acids: CASSRDRGWAQYF. Combining the CDR3 with reference TRBV7-7 and TRBJ2-5 gives the whole variable domain GAGVSQSPRYKVTKRGQDVTLRCDPISSHATLYWYQQALGQGPEFLTYFNYEAQPDKSGLPSDRFSAERPEGSISTLTIQRTEQRDSAMYRCASSRDRGWAQYFGPGTRLLVL.

J is TRBJ2-3 and V is TRBV20-1; the TRBD2 assignment by TCRdb is unverifiable without DNA. This CDR3 region has 18 residues. Germline V lookup: CDR1 DFQATT, CDR2 SNEGSKA (reference sequence). CDR3 region: CSARSGSTSGPSQDTQYF.

The genes are TRBV20-1 and TRBJ2-3; the D gene TCRdb calls, TRBD1, cannot be checked with no DNA. The CDR3 spans 14 residues. CDR1 is DFQATT, CDR2 SNEGSKA, per germline (reference sequence). CDR3 sequence reads: CSAGFRDDGDTQYF.

V usage is TRBV7-9 and J usage is TRBJ2-6; the TCRdb call, TRBD1, lacks DNA for checking. The germline gives CDR1 SEHNR, CDR2 FQNEAQ (reference sequence). The CDR3 length is 16 residues. The CDR3 is CASSLVEGRGANVLTF.

The V call is TRBV7-8, the J call TRBJ2-7. CDR3 size: 15 residues. Germline V gives CDR1 SGHVS, CDR2 FQNEAQ. The CDR3 protein is CASSLLEESSYEQYF.

The rearrangement uses TRBV15 and TRBJ2-7; there is no DNA to check the TCRdb D call of TRBD2. The CDR3 loop spans 15 amino acids. Germline CDR1 and CDR2: LNHNV and YYDKDF (reference sequence). The CDR3 sequence is CATSRMTSGSYEQYF.

This chain joins TRBV5-1 and TRBJ2-1; TCRdb names TRBD1, which stays unverified in the absence of DNA. Germline lookup yields CDR1 SGHRS and CDR2 YFSETQ. The CDR3 spans 15 residues. The CDR3 spells CASSPGQGTYNEQFF.

The chain employs TRBV7-2 and TRBJ2-7; TCRdb names TRBD1, which stays unverified in the absence of DNA. The length of the CDR3 is 17 residues. Per the germline V gene, CDR1 is SGHTA and CDR2 is FQGNSA. CDR3 sequence: CASSLAVRPGGSYEQYF. Using reference TRBV7-2 and TRBJ2-7 for the parts outside the CDR3, the full variable domain is GAGVSQSPSNKVTEKGKDVELRCDPISGHTALYWYRQSLGQGLEFLIYFQGNSAPDKSGLPSDRFSAERTGGSVSTLTIQRTQQEDSAVYLCASSLAVRPGGSYEQYFGPGTRLTVT.

The chain has TRBV6-5 and TRBJ2-1; TCRdb's D call of TRBD1 is untestable without DNA. The CDR3 is 13 amino acids. Germline lookup yields CDR1 MNHEY and CDR2 SVGAGI. The CDR3 spells CASSYHRENEQFF.